Listed below are T cell receptor beta chains from one sample, sequenced in a study of blood T cell repertoires in COVID-19. Assay used: immunoSEQ multiplex PCR; TCRdb lists only in-frame clones, some missing. The repertoire holds around 200,000 clones, with about 83% as singletons. What was sequenced was peripheral blood. These receptors came from a woman aged 18-29 years who had recovered from COVID-19. CDR3s include the opening cysteine and the closing phenylalanine or tryptophan. Each record gives: CDR3 protein, CDR3 DNA, J gene, V gene, clone size, D gene. D genes are given only for firm matches. Some rows have no size entry. The others give once, few or many, or a class for an expanded clone.

cdr3_aa: CASSLNRVPIHTGELFF
cdr3_nt: TGTGCCAGCAGCTTAAACAGGGTCCCTATTCACACCGGGGAGCTGTTTTTT
j_call: TRBJ2-2
v_call: TRBV7-3
clone_size: .
d_call: .

cdr3_aa: CAWISQGAPGANVLTF
cdr3_nt: TGTGCCTGGATTTCCCAGGGGGCGCCTGGGGCCAACGTCCTGACTTTC
j_call: TRBJ2-6
v_call: TRBV30
clone_size: .
d_call: TRBD1

cdr3_aa: CASSLMSGNGNTIYF
cdr3_nt: TGTGCCAGCAGCTTAATGTCGGGGAACGGAAACACCATATATTTT
j_call: TRBJ1-3
v_call: TRBV7-3
clone_size: .
d_call: .

cdr3_aa: CASSFGSGRSEETQYF
cdr3_nt: TGTGCCAGCAGCTTCGGTAGCGGGAGGTCTGAAGAGACCCAGTACTTC
j_call: TRBJ2-5
v_call: TRBV11-2
clone_size: .
d_call: TRBD2

cdr3_aa: CASAQGGGELFF
cdr3_nt: TGTGCCAGTGCCCAGGGGGGCGGGGAGCTGTTTTTT
j_call: TRBJ2-2
v_call: TRBV19
clone_size: .
d_call: .

cdr3_aa: CASSQGSSVGNTIYF
cdr3_nt: TGTGCCAGCAGCCAAGGGAGTTCGGTTGGAAACACCATATATTTT
j_call: TRBJ1-3
v_call: TRBV14
clone_size: .
d_call: .

cdr3_aa: CASSHPSSRGVNTEAFF
cdr3_nt: TGTGCCAGCAGCCATCCTTCGTCAAGAGGAGTGAACACTGAAGCTTTCTTT
j_call: TRBJ1-1
v_call: TRBV3-1/TRBV3-2
clone_size: .
d_call: .

cdr3_aa: CASSRMEGNQPQHF
cdr3_nt: TGTGCCAGCAGCCGGATGGAGGGGAATCAGCCCCAGCATTTT
j_call: TRBJ1-5
v_call: TRBV5-5
clone_size: .
d_call: .

cdr3_aa: CASSEGDRESGAEAFF
cdr3_nt: TGTGCCAGCAGTGAGGGGGACAGGGAATCAGGGGCTGAAGCTTTCTTT
j_call: TRBJ1-1
v_call: TRBV25-1
clone_size: few
d_call: TRBD1

cdr3_aa: CASSLYAGIVADTQYF
cdr3_nt: TGTGCCAGCAGTTTATATGCGGGGATTGTCGCAGATACGCAGTATTTT
j_call: TRBJ2-3
v_call: TRBV27
clone_size: once
d_call: .

cdr3_aa: CASSQENRGGTEAFF
cdr3_nt: TGTGCCAGCAGCCAAGAAAACAGGGGAGGCACTGAAGCTTTCTTT
j_call: TRBJ1-1
v_call: TRBV3-1/TRBV3-2
clone_size: .
d_call: TRBD1

cdr3_aa: CASSAVGEQFF
cdr3_nt: TGTGCCAGCAGCGCGGTCGGGGAGCAGTTCTTC
j_call: TRBJ2-1
v_call: TRBV9
clone_size: once
d_call: .

cdr3_aa: CAISSGRGDEQFF
cdr3_nt: TGTGCCATAAGTAGCGGGAGGGGAGATGAGCAGTTCTTC
j_call: TRBJ2-1
v_call: TRBV2
clone_size: .
d_call: TRBD2

cdr3_aa: CSVGGGDTDTQYF
cdr3_nt: TGCAGCGTTGGAGGGGGTGACACAGATACGCAGTATTTT
j_call: TRBJ2-3
v_call: TRBV29-1
clone_size: .
d_call: .

cdr3_aa: CASSETDGGNTIYF
cdr3_nt: TGTGCCAGCAGTGAGACAGACGGGGGAAACACCATATATTTT
j_call: TRBJ1-3
v_call: TRBV6-1
clone_size: once
d_call: .

cdr3_aa: CASSPGQGSNEQYF
cdr3_nt: TGTGCCAGCAGCCCCGGACAGGGGAGTAACGAGCAGTACTTC
j_call: TRBJ2-7
v_call: TRBV5-6
clone_size: once
d_call: TRBD1

cdr3_aa: CASSHWSGGATYNEQFF
cdr3_nt: TGTGCCAGCAGCCATTGGAGCGGGGGGGCAACCTACAATGAGCAGTTCTTC
j_call: TRBJ2-1
v_call: TRBV3-1/TRBV3-2
clone_size: .
d_call: TRBD2

cdr3_aa: CASSQDPGGAFTYGYTF
cdr3_nt: TGCGCCAGCAGCCAAGATCCGGGGGGCGCTTTCACTTATGGCTACACCTTC
j_call: TRBJ1-2
v_call: TRBV4-1
clone_size: .
d_call: .

cdr3_aa: CASRPHGLAGEDEQFF
cdr3_nt: TGTGCCAGCAGACCCCACGGACTAGCGGGAGAAGATGAGCAGTTCTTC
j_call: TRBJ2-1
v_call: TRBV14
clone_size: .
d_call: TRBD2

cdr3_aa: CASSLGRRPQETQYF
cdr3_nt: TGTGCCAGCAGCTTAGGCAGGCGACCACAAGAGACCCAGTACTTC
j_call: TRBJ2-5
v_call: TRBV5-6
clone_size: .
d_call: .

cdr3_aa: CASSQEGRGQSTGELFF
cdr3_nt: TGTGCCAGCAGCCAAGAAGGCAGGGGGCAATCCACCGGGGAGCTGTTTTTT
j_call: TRBJ2-2
v_call: TRBV3-1/TRBV3-2
clone_size: .
d_call: TRBD1

cdr3_aa: CASSLGGTNEKLFF
cdr3_nt: TGTGCCAGCAGCTTGGGGGGGACTAATGAAAAACTGTTTTTT
j_call: TRBJ1-4
v_call: TRBV7-2
clone_size: .
d_call: .

cdr3_aa: CASSVGRRGTDTQYF
cdr3_nt: TGTGCCAGCAGCGTAGGGAGGCGGGGCACAGATACGCAGTATTTT
j_call: TRBJ2-3
v_call: TRBV9
clone_size: .
d_call: .

cdr3_aa: CASSPVRSRGRDTQYF
cdr3_nt: TGTGCCAGCAGCCCCGTTCGGTCGCGGGGGCGAGATACGCAGTATTTT
j_call: TRBJ2-3
v_call: TRBV3-1/TRBV3-2
clone_size: .
d_call: .

cdr3_aa: CASSSGDGYTF
cdr3_nt: TGTGCCAGCAGCTCGGGTGATGGCTACACCTTC
j_call: TRBJ1-2
v_call: TRBV6-5
clone_size: .
d_call: .

cdr3_aa: CASSQQTGANYGYTF
cdr3_nt: TGCGCCAGCAGCCAACAGACAGGGGCCAACTATGGCTACACCTTC
j_call: TRBJ1-2
v_call: TRBV4-3
clone_size: once
d_call: TRBD1

cdr3_aa: CASSPAQTGGYGYTF
cdr3_nt: TGCGCCAGCAGCCCGGCGCAGACAGGTGGCTATGGCTACACCTTC
j_call: TRBJ1-2
v_call: TRBV5-1
clone_size: .
d_call: .

cdr3_aa: CASSYGAGGRADTQYF
cdr3_nt: TGTGCCAGCAGTTACGGAGCGGGGGGGCGGGCAGATACGCAGTATTTT
j_call: TRBJ2-3
v_call: TRBV6-5
clone_size: .
d_call: TRBD2

cdr3_aa: CASSPFWTSGGLSTDTQYF
cdr3_nt: TGTGCCAGCAGCCCATTCTGGACTAGCGGGGGCCTTAGCACAGATACGCAGTATTTT
j_call: TRBJ2-3
v_call: TRBV9
clone_size: .
d_call: TRBD2

cdr3_aa: CASSSTSGGTDTQYF
cdr3_nt: TGTGCCAGTAGCTCGACTAGCGGGGGAACAGATACGCAGTATTTT
j_call: TRBJ2-3
v_call: TRBV19
clone_size: .
d_call: TRBD2

cdr3_aa: CASEGQGHEKLFF
cdr3_nt: TGTGCCAGCGAGGGACAGGGGCATGAAAAACTGTTTTTT
j_call: TRBJ1-4
v_call: TRBV19
clone_size: .
d_call: TRBD1

cdr3_aa: CASALGGGGNTIYF
cdr3_nt: TGTGCTAGTGCCCTCGGGGGGGGAGGAAACACCATATATTTT
j_call: TRBJ1-3
v_call: TRBV12-5
clone_size: .
d_call: .

cdr3_aa: CASRGGEADTQYF
cdr3_nt: TGTGCCAGTCGGGGTGGGGAGGCAGATACGCAGTATTTT
j_call: TRBJ2-3
v_call: TRBV2
clone_size: .
d_call: .

cdr3_aa: CASSPLPPGLADTGELFF
cdr3_nt: TGTGCCAGCAGCCCGCTGCCGCCGGGCCTAGCAGACACCGGGGAGCTGTTTTTT
j_call: TRBJ2-2
v_call: TRBV9
clone_size: .
d_call: .